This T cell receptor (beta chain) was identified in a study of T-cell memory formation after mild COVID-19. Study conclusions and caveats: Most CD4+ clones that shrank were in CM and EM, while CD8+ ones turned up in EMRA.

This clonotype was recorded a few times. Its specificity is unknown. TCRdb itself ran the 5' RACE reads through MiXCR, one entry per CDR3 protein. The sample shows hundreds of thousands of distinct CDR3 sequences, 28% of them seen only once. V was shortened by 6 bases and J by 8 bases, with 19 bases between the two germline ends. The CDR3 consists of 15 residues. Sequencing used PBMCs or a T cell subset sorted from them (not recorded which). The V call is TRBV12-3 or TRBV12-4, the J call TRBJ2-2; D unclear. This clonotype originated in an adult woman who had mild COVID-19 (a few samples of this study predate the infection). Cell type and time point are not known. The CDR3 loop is CASSPLNDQRGELFF. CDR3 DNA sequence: TGTGCCAGCAGCCCGCTTAACGACCAAAGAGGGGAGCTGTTTTTT.